There are a few counts of the clone carrying this T cell receptor (beta chain). Its specificity is unknown. Germline CDR1 and CDR2: KGHDR and SFDVKD. Losses at the gene ends were 8 bases for V and 3 bases for J; bases not matched to a gene: 1. The CDR3 extends over 13 amino acids. The sample belongs to a study of regulatory T cells in long-lasting Graves disease. Time point noted: persistent/refractory GD, antithyroid drugs over 5 years with positive TRAb. Isolated PBMC RNA provided the starting material for the TCR library. The patients were drawn from one endocrinology department in Xi'an, China. With iRepertoire HTBI primers and Arm-PCR of CDR3 regions, TCR beta libraries were built. From the multiplex PCR reads, TCRdb called clonotypes with MiXCR, one entry per CDR3 protein. Of roughly 450,000 distinct CDR3 sequences in the sample, about 20% were seen once. Study results and limitations: Not thyroid tissue but only peripheral blood was studied. TRBV28, TRBJ1-2 and TRBJ2-5 were segments that persistent disease favored.

This chain joins TRBV24-1 and TRBJ1-3, with 9 bases identical to TRBD1. The source material was peripheral blood mononuclear cells (PBMCs), sampled when the disease was refractory, from a patient treated with antithyroid drugs. This TCR was sampled from a female donor with Graves disease. The CDR3: CATTDRGGNTIYF. CDR3 nucleotides: TGTGCCACCACGGACAGGGGTGGAAACACCATATATTTT.